The 23 T cell receptor beta chains presented below share a single source sample, sequenced in a study of cytomegalovirus exposure and HLA in healthy donors. This PCR relied on a set of 60 Vbeta primers and 13 Jbeta primers. The repertoire was sequenced with immunoSEQ multiplex PCR; TCRdb's copy has only in-frame clones and lacks some. Of 100,000 to 150,000 clones listed, around three quarters are singletons. Sequenced: PBMCs. Every receptor here comes from a woman aged 45 to 65 in good health and CMV-seronegative.

The rearrangement joins TRBV18 to TRBJ1-4, with 9 bases identical to TRBD1. V was pared by 6 bases and J by 6 bases, with 5 bases of the junction left unmatched. The CDR3 spans 14 residues. Per germline, CDR1 KGHSH and CDR2 LQKENI. CDR3 protein: CASSATGGYEKLFF. The CDR3 DNA reads as TGTGCCAGCTCTGCGACAGGGGGGTATGAAAAACTGTTTTTT.

V and J are TRBV19 and TRBJ1-2, with no clear D. Germline CDR1 reads LNHDA; CDR2 reads SQIVND (reference sequence). Trimming stripped 5 bases from V and 8 bases from J, with 21 bases between. The CDR3 covers 15 residues. The CDR3 DNA reads as TGTGCCAGTAGTCTCGCTGTGGGTCCTAGCGGAGGCTACACCTTC. As protein: CASSLAVGPSGGYTF.

The chain combines TRBV15 with TRBJ2-1; 9 bases fit TRBD2. CDR3 length: 17 residues. V was clipped by 1 base and J by 5 bases; unmatched bases: 9. Germline lookup yields CDR1 LNHNV and CDR2 YYDKDF (reference sequence). CDR3 in DNA: TGTGCCACCAGCAGAGTCACCGGGACTAGCTACCACAATGAGCAGTTCTTC. Translating gives CATSRVTGTSYHNEQFF.

The gene calls are TRBV7-3 and TRBJ2-1; tentatively, D is TRBD2 (6 bases). CDR1 is SGHTA and CDR2 is FQGTGA in the germline V gene. The CDR3 spans 15 residues. V lost 2 bases, J lost 3 bases, and 11 bases lay in between. This chain's CDR3 is CASSLGLGLYNEQFF. As DNA, the CDR3 is TGTGCCAGCAGCTTAGGTTTGGGACTCTACAATGAGCAGTTCTTC.

V and J are TRBV6-5 and TRBJ1-1; TRBD1 is a possible D gene (6 bases). Germline CDR1 and CDR2: MNHEY and SVGAGI. V was pared by 6 bases and J by 6 bases, with 17 bases between. This CDR3 region has 14 residues. The CDR3 DNA reads TGTGCCAGCAGCTTCTACAGGGAGATAGCTGAAGCTTTCTTT. Its protein product is CASSFYREIAEAFF.

This sequence joins TRBV28 and TRBJ2-5; unclear D gene. Germline CDR1 is MDHEN and CDR2 is SYDVKM. The germline V and J ends were trimmed by 5 bases and 7 bases, with 11 bases remaining between them. The CDR3 extends over 12 amino acids. CDR3 coding DNA: TGTGCCAGCAGTCGCCTCCCGGGGACCCAGTACTTC. The encoded protein is CASSRLPGTQYF.

This clone was counted a few times. The chain recombines TRBV5-1 with TRBJ2-3, with D possibly being TRBD2 (5 bases). Germline V gene sequence: CDR1 SGHRS, CDR2 YFSETQ. The CDR3 length is 13 residues. V gave up 2 bases and J gave up 5 bases, with 9 bases separating them. The CDR3 DNA reads TGCGCCAGCAGCTTAGGACTGATAGATACGCAGTATTTT. The encoded protein is CASSLGLIDTQYF.

This chain's CDR3 is CASSSGQGNTEAFF. CDR3 bases: TGTGCCAGCAGTTCCGGACAGGGGAACACTGAAGCTTTCTTT. The rearrangement joins TRBV28 to TRBJ1-1; 8 positions match TRBD1. V gave up 4 bases and J gave up 1 base; unmatched junction bases: 2. Looked up from germline, CDR1 is MDHEN and CDR2 is SYDVKM. The CDR3 runs to 14 residues.

The chain combines TRBV7-2 with TRBJ1-2, with D possibly matching TRBD1 (6 bases). CDR1 is SGHTA and CDR2 is FQGNSA in the germline V gene. The V and J ends lost 4 bases and 4 bases respectively, with 13 bases between them. The CDR3 spans 14 residues. In nucleotides, the CDR3 is TGTGCCAGCAGCTCCCCAGGGGCTGTCTATGGCTACACCTTC. It specifies CASSSPGAVYGYTF. Full variable domain (outside the CDR3, taken from reference TRBV7-2 and TRBJ1-2): GAGVSQSPSNKVTEKGKDVELRCDPISGHTALYWYRQSLGQGLEFLIYFQGNSAPDKSGLPSDRFSAERTGGSVSTLTIQRTQQEDSAVYLCASSSPGAVYGYTFGSGTRLTVV.

The chain joins TRBV5-4 to TRBJ1-2; no definite D call. This CDR3 is built from 14 residues. Trimming took 0 bases from V and 8 from J, leaving 14 bases between them. CDR1 and CDR2 (germline): SGHNT, YYREEE (reference sequence). The CDR3 region has the DNA TGTGCCAGCAGCTTGGAGGTACGGGGTCGGGGCTACACCTTC. Translation gives CASSLEVRGRGYTF.

On this clone itself: Other DNA sequences within the sample encode an identical CDR3. The CDR3 spells CSVEREQETQYF. Written as DNA, the CDR3 is TGCAGCGTTGAACGAGAACAGGAGACCCAGTACTTC. The chain has TRBV29-1 and TRBJ2-5; no firm D call. Germline V gives CDR1 SQVTM, CDR2 ANQGSEA. V gave up 2 bases and J gave up 5 bases, with 9 bases separating them. This CDR3 is built from 12 residues. Using reference TRBV29-1 and TRBJ2-5 for the parts outside the CDR3, the full variable domain is SAVISQKPSRDICQRGTSLTIQCQVDSQVTMMFWYRQQPGQSLTLIATANQGSEATYESGFVIDKFPISRPNLTFSTLTVSNMSPEDSSIYLCSVEREQETQYFGPGTRLLVL.

The chain has TRBV29-1 and TRBJ2-1; 12 nucleotides agree with TRBD2. J was trimmed by 0 bases and V by 7 bases; bases with no gene match: 10. Germline V gene lookup returns CDR1 SQVTM and CDR2 ANQGSEA. The CDR3 is 17 residues long. Written as DNA, the CDR3 is TGCAGCGCTGAGACTAGCGGGAGAGTAAGCTCCTACAATGAGCAGTTCTTC. Its protein is CSAETSGRVSSYNEQFF.

The table lists this clone with a count of one. The CDR3 coding sequence is TGTGCCAGCAGCCTCACTAGCGGCGGCACCGGGGAGCTGTTTTTT. Amino acids: CASSLTSGGTGELFF. V gene TRBV27 combines with J gene TRBJ2-2, with 8 nucleotides matching TRBD2. The length of the CDR3 is 15 residues. The V gene's germline CDR1 is MNHEY and CDR2 SMNVEV (reference sequence). Trimming took 6 bases from V and 4 from J; bases not matched to a gene: 7.

V usage is TRBV11-2 and J usage is TRBJ2-3, with TRBD1 identical over 8 bases. The CDR3 sequence is 14 residues long. Looked up from germline, CDR1 is SGHAT and CDR2 is FQNNGV. With V trimmed by 5 bases and J by 4 bases, 5 bases remained unmatched. CDR3 DNA sequence: TGTGCCAGCAGCCCACAGGGGGTTTCAGATACGCAGTATTTT. Protein product: CASSPQGVSDTQYF.

Concerning this clone: Other DNA sequences in this specimen translate into the identical CDR3. The chain has TRBV18 and TRBJ1-1, with 10 positions matching TRBD1. V dropped 1 base and J dropped 11; count of bases not matched to a gene: 7. Germline V gene sequence: CDR1 KGHSH, CDR2 LQKENI. CDR3 length equals 14 residues. CDR3 nucleotide sequence: TGTGCCAGCTCACCACAGGACAGGGGGACATGGGCTTTCTTT. Its translation is CASSPQDRGTWAFF.

The rearrangement uses TRBV19 and TRBJ2-7, with TRBD1 as a possible D gene (7 bases). This CDR3 has 16 residues. The V gene's germline CDR1 is LNHDA and CDR2 SQIVND (reference sequence). V shed 4 bases and J shed 2 bases, with 18 bases lying between them. The CDR3 here is CASSKRGTVKPYEQYF. The CDR3 DNA reads TGTGCCAGTAGTAAGCGCGGGACAGTAAAGCCCTACGAGCAGTACTTC.

CDR3 coding DNA: TGTGCCAGCAGTGAAGCGCTTCGGCTAGCGGGAGGGACAGATACGCAGTATTTT. As protein: CASSEALRLAGGTDTQYF. The chain couples TRBV6-1 to TRBJ2-3, with 12 bases lining up with TRBD2. The CDR3 totals 18 residues. CDR1 and CDR2 (germline): MNHNS, SASEGT. V shed 0 bases, J shed 3 bases, and the junction held 7 bases outside the gene matches.

J is TRBJ1-5 and V is TRBV27; 7 nucleotides match TRBD1. Losses at the gene ends were 6 bases for V and 1 base for J; bases not matched to a gene: 9. Per germline, CDR1 MNHEY and CDR2 SMNVEV (reference sequence). The CDR3 covers 16 residues. In nucleotides, the CDR3 is TGTGCCAGCAGCGCCATCGGGACAGCAAGCAATCAGCCCCAGCATTTT. Translating gives CASSAIGTASNQPQHF.

About this clone itself: Compared with germline, one end of the junction differs, possibly owing to a read error. This chain joins TRBV2 and TRBJ1-5, with D perhaps TRBD1 (5 bases). Germline V gene sequence: CDR1 SNHLY, CDR2 FYNNEI. The CDR3 has 16 amino acids. The CDR3 region is CASSEQGLDPNQPQNF. The CDR3 nucleotides are TGTGCCAGCAGTGAACAGGGTCTCGATCCCAATCAGCCCCAGAATTTT.

The chain joins TRBV5-1 to TRBJ1-2; 8 nucleotides align to TRBD1. Losses at the gene ends were 2 bases for V and 4 bases for J; bases not matched to a gene: 7. Germline V CDR1 and CDR2: SGHRS, YFSETQ. The CDR3 extends over 15 amino acids. Here the CDR3 reads CASSFGQGDTYGYTF. The CDR3 nucleotides read TGCGCCAGCAGCTTCGGACAGGGCGATACCTATGGCTACACCTTC. Combining the CDR3 with reference TRBV5-1 and TRBJ1-2 gives the whole variable domain KAGVTQTPRYLIKTRGQQVTLSCSPISGHRSVSWYQQTPGQGLQFLFEYFSETQRNKGNFPGRFSGRQFSNSRSEMNVSTLELGDSALYLCASSFGQGDTYGYTFGSGTRLTVV.

This rearrangement joins TRBV10-3 to TRBJ2-1, with TRBD2 identical over 10 bases. The CDR3 runs to 14 residues. V gave up 6 bases and J gave up 5 bases; unmatched junction bases: 4. CDR1 ENHRY and CDR2 SYGVKD come from the germline V gene. The CDR3 DNA follows: TGTGCCATCAGCGCTAGCGGGAGTGACAATGAGCAGTTCTTC. Translating it yields CAISASGSDNEQFF.

The CDR3 coding sequence is TGTGCCAGCAGCCCACGGACCATAAGCGGGAGAAAAGCAGATACGCAGTATTTT. Translation: CASSPRTISGRKADTQYF. This chain links TRBV7-2 with TRBJ2-3, with 8 bases that match TRBD2. Germline CDR1 reads SGHTA; CDR2 reads FQGNSA. The V and J ends lost 5 bases and 4 bases, in that order; junction bases with no gene match: 17. CDR3 length: 18 residues.

The V and J genes are TRBV30 and TRBJ2-6, with TRBD2 matching 11 bases. V lost 1 base to trimming and J lost 0 bases; unmatched junction nucleotides: 2. This CDR3 has 17 amino acids. The germline CDR1 and CDR2 sequences are GTSNPN and SVGIG (reference sequence). CDR3 bases: TGTGCCTGGAGTGAACTAGCGGGGGTCTCTGGGGCCAACGTCCTGACTTTC. It is translated as CAWSELAGVSGANVLTF.